This T cell receptor (beta chain) was profiled in a study of T cells of healthy individuals. Germline CDR1 reads SGHDN; CDR2 reads FVKESK. The CDR3 runs to 15 residues. The V and J ends lost 3 bases and 1 base, in that order; junction bases with no gene match: 4. This clonotype was counted ten times or more. Each CDR3 protein is one row after TCRdb ran MiXCR on the 5' RACE reads. The sample records 38,000 or so distinct CDR3 sequences, approximately 5% being singletons. The J gene is TRBJ2-5, the V gene TRBV14; TRBD1 matches at 8 bases. The clonotype originates from a human donor in good health. CDR3 in DNA: TGTGCCAGCAGCCAGAACAGGGGGGCCCAAGAGACCCAGTACTTC. Translated: CASSQNRGAQETQYF.